This T cell receptor (beta chain) was sequenced for a study of T cell responses to AZD1222 COVID-19 vaccine. Losses at the gene ends were 5 bases for V and 2 bases for J; bases not matched to a gene: 6. The CDR3 spans 14 residues. Per the germline V gene, CDR1 is SGHTA and CDR2 is FQGNSA. Remarks on this clone: The antigen is not known.

Findings and caveats of the study: Seropositive AZD1222 recipients at baseline numbered only 5 to 7.

TCRdb's copy holds only in-frame clones and misses some; the assay was immunoSEQ multiplex PCR. The data contain approximately 120,000 clones, around 89% of them singletons. The sequence derives from an adult in good health. Material: peripheral blood, obtained on day 0 of AZD1222 vaccination. The chain links TRBV7-2 to TRBJ2-7, with 7 bases identical to TRBD2. This CDR3 is CASSTGRGAYEQYF. The CDR3 coding sequence is TGTGCCAGCAGCACCGGCCGGGGGGCCTACGAGCAGTACTTC.